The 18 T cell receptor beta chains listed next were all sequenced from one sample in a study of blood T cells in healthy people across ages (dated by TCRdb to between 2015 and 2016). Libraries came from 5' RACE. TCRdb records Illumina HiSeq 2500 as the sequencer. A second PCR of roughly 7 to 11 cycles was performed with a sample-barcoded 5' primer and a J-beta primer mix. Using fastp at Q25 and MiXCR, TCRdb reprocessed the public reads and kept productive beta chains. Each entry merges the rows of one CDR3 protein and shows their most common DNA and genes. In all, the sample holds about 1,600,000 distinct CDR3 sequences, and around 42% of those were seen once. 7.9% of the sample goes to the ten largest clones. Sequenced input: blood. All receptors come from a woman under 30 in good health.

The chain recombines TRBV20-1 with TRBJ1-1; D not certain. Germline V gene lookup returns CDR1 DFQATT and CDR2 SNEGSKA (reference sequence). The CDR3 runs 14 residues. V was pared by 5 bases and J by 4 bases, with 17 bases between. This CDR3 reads CSAPRSPFLTEAFF. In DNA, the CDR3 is TGCAGTGCTCCCCGCAGCCCCTTCCTCACTGAAGCTTTCTTT.

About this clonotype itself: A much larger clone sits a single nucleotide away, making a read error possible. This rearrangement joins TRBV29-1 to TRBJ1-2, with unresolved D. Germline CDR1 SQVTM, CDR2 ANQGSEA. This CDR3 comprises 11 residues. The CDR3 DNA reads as TGCAGCGTTGATGGAGGCTATGGCTGCACCTTC. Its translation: CSVDGGYGCTF.

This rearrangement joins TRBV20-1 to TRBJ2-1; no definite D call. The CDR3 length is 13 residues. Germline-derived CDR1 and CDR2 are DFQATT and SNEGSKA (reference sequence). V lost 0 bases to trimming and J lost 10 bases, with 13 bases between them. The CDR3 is CSARDYYSREQFF. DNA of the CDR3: TGCAGTGCTAGAGATTACTATAGCCGGGAGCAGTTCTTC.

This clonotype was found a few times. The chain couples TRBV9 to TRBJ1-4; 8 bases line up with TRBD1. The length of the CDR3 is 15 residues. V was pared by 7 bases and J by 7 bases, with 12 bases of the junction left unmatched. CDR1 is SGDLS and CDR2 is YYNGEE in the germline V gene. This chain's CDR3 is CASAQTGAVFEKLFF. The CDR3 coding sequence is TGTGCCAGCGCGCAGACAGGGGCGGTTTTTGAAAAACTGTTTTTT.

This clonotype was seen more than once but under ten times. The chain's CDR3 is CASSLALSTSGLSYEQYF. The CDR3 DNA is TGTGCCAGCAGCTTAGCCCTCTCGACTAGCGGGCTCTCCTACGAGCAGTACTTC. The gene calls are TRBV7-2 and TRBJ2-7; TRBD2 agrees at 10 bases. CDR3 length: 18 residues. Trimming at V came to 0 bases and at J to 0 bases, leaving 8 bases not matched to a gene. The germline V gene has CDR1 SGHTA and CDR2 FQGNSA.

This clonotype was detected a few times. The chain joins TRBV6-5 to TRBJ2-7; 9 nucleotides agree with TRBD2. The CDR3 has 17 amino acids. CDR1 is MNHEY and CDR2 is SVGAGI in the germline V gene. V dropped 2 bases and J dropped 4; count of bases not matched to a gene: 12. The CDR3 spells CASSYKRTSAVPYEQYF. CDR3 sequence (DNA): TGTGCCAGCAGTTACAAGCGGACTAGCGCCGTACCTTACGAGCAGTACTTC.

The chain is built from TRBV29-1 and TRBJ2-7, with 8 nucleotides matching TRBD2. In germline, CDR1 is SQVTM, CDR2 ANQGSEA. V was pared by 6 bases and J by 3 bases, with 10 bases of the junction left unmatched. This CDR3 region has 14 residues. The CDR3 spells CSVRGGRGGYEQYF. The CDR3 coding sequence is TGCAGCGTCCGGGGGGGGCGCGGAGGCTACGAGCAGTACTTC.

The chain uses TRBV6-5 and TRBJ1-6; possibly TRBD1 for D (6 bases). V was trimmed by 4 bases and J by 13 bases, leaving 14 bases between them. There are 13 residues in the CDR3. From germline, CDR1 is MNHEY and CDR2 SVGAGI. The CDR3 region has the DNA TGTGCCAGCAGTTGGGGGCCCGGGAATCCCCTCCACTTT. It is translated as CASSWGPGNPLHF.

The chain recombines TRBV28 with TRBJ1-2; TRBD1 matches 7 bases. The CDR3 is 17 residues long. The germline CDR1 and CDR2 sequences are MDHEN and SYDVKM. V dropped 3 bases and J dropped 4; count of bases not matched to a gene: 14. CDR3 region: CASSFSARPTGTYGYTF. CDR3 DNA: TGTGCCAGCAGTTTTTCCGCGCGCCCGACAGGGACCTATGGCTACACCTTC.

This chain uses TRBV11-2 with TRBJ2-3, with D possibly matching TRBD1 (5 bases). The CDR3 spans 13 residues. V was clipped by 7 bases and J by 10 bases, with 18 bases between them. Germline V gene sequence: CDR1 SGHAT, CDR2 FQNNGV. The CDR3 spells CASTGPETRAQYF. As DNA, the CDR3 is TGTGCCAGCACCGGGCCGGAGACCAGGGCGCAGTATTTT. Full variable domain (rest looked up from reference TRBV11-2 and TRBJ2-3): EAGVAQSPRYKIIEKRQSVAFWCNPISGHATLYWYQQILGQGPKLLIQFQNNGVVDDSQLPKDRFSAERLKGVDSTLKIQPAKLEDSAVYLCASTGPETRAQYFGPGTRLTVL.

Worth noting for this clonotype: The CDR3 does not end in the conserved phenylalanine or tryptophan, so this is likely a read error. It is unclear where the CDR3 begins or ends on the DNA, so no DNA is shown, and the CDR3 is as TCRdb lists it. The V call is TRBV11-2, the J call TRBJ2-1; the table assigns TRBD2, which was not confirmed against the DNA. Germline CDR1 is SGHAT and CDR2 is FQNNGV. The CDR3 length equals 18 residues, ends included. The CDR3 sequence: CASSLERRQTIYGYTFGS.

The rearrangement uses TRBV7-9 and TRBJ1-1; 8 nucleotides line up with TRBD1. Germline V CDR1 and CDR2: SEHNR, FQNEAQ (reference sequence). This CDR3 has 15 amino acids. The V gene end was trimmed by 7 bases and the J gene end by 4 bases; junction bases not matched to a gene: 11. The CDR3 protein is CASTFSGGEGTEAFF. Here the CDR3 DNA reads TGTGCCAGCACCTTCTCAGGGGGCGAGGGCACTGAAGCTTTCTTT. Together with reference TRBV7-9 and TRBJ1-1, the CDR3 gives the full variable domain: DTGVSQNPRHKITKRGQNVTFRCDPISEHNRLYWYRQTLGQGPEFLTYFQNEAQLEKSRLLSDRFSAERPKGSFSTLEIQRTEQGDSAMYLCASTFSGGEGTEAFFGQGTRLTVV.

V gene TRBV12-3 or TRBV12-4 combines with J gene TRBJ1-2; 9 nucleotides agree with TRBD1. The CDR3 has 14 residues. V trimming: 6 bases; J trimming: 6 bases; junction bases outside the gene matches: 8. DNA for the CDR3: TGTGCCAGCAGCTCCCGGGACAGGGAAGATGGCTACACCTTC. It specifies CASSSRDREDGYTF.

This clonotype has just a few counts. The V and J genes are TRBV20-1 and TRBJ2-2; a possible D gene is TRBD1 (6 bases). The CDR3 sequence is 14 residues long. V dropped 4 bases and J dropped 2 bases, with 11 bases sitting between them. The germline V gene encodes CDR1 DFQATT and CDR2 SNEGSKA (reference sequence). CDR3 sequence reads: CSAIGGRNTGELFF. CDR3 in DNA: TGCAGTGCTATAGGGGGTAGAAACACCGGGGAGCTGTTTTTT.

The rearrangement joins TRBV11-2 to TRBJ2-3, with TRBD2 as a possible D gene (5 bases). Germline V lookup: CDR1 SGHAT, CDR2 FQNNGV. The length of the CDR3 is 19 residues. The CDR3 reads CACGLLSAEASFGTDTQYF. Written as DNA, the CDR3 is TGTGCTTGCGGGTTGTTATCCGCCGAGGCAAGCTTTGGCACAGATACGCAGTATTTT.

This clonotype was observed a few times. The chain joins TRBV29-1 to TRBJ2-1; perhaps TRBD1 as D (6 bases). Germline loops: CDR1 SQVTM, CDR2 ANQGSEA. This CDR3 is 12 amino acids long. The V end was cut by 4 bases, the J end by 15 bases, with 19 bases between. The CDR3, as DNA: TGCAGCGTTGCGACCGGACAGTGCAAAGGGTTCTTC. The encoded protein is CSVATGQCKGFF.

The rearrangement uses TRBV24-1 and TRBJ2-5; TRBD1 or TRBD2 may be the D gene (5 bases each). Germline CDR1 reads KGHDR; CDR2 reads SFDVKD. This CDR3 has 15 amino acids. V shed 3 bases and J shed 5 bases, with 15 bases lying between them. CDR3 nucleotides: TGTGCCACCAGTGATCCCGGGGCCACGGGGGAGACCCAGTACTTC. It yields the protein CATSDPGATGETQYF.

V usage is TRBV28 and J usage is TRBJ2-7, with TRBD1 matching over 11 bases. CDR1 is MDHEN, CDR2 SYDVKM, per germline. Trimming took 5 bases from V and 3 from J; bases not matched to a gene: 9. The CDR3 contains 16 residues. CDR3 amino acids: CASSRHSGQGGYEQYF. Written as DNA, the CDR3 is TGTGCCAGCAGTCGACATTCGGGACAGGGGGGCTACGAGCAGTACTTC.